The clone carrying this T cell receptor (beta chain) has more than one count but fewer than ten. Its antigen remains unidentified. TCRdb's copy holds only in-frame clones and misses some; the assay was immunoSEQ multiplex PCR. This sample has about 1.1 million clones, with about four fifths found just once. This sample was included in a study of shared clonotypes between healthy human individuals. V lost 7 bases and J 5 bases, leaving 11 bases between the germline ends. Per germline, CDR1 DFQATT and CDR2 SNEGSKA (reference sequence). The CDR3 consists of 11 residues. Findings of the study overall: The sampled material consisted only of blood, and tissue repertoires are likely to differ.

The clonotype was recovered from a man aged 18 to 30 in good health. Some clones in this sample may be carry-over from other donors' samples. The chain carries TRBV20-1 and TRBJ1-1; D gene uncertain. The sequencing input was memory CD4+ T cells from PBMCs. Indicated subset: CD45RA-negative fraction. The CDR3 region has the DNA TGCAGTGTCAGGAGGCAGACTGAAGCTTTCTTT. Translation: CSVRRQTEAFF.